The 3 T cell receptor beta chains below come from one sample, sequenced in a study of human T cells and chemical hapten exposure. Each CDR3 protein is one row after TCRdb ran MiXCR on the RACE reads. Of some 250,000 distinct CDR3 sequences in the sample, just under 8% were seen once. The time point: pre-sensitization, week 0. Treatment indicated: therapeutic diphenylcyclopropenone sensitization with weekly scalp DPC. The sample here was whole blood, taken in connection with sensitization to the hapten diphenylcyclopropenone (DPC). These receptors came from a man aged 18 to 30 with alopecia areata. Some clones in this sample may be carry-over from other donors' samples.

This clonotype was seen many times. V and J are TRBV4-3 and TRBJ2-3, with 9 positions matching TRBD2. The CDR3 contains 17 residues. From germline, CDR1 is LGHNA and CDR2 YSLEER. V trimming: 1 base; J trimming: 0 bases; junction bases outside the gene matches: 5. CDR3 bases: TGCGCCAGCAGCCAAGTTAGCGGGGGCTCTAGCACAGATACGCAGTATTTT. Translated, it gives CASSQVSGGSSTDTQYF.

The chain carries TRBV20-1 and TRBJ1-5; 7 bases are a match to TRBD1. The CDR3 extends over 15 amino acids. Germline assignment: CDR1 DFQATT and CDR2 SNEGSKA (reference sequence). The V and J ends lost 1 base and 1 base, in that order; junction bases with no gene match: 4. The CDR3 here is CSARVTGVSNQPQHF. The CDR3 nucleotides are TGCAGTGCTAGAGTAACAGGGGTGAGCAATCAGCCCCAGCATTTT.

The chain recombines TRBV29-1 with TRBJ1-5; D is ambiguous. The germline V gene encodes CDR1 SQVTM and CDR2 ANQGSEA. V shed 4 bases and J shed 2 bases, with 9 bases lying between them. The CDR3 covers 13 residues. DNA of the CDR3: TGCAGCGTTGGTTCAGATGGCAATCAGCCCCAGCATTTT. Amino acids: CSVGSDGNQPQHF.